This T cell receptor beta chain was found in a study of regulatory T cells in long-lasting Graves disease. Points from the study as a whole: Persistent Graves' patients showed less TCR diversity than newly diagnosed ones. New patients shared fewer public clonotypes (approximately 1,000) than persistent patients did (around 2,900).

As to time point: persistent/refractory GD, antithyroid drugs over 5 years with positive TRAb. Generation of the TCR library employed RNA extracted from PBMCs. To make TCR beta libraries, researchers used iRepertoire HTBI primers and Arm-PCR of CDR3 regions. TCRdb recomputed calls from the multiplex PCR reads with MiXCR, one row per CDR3 protein. This sample has a few hundred thousand distinct CDR3 sequences, with approximately 23% found just once. In the case of this clonotype: Its antigen remains unknown.

The material sequenced was peripheral blood mononuclear cells (PBMCs), taken when the disease was refractory, from a patient treated with antithyroid drugs. This receptor was taken from a woman in her 40s with Graves disease.

CDR3 DNA sequence: TGTGCCAGCACATACGACAGGGGGAACACTGAAGCTTTCTTT. It specifies CASTYDRGNTEAFF. V and J are TRBV28 and TRBJ1-1; 8 bases line up with TRBD1. Germline V lookup: CDR1 MDHEN, CDR2 SYDVKM. CDR3 length equals 14 residues. The junction had 5 bases not matched to a gene; V was cut back by 7 bases and J by 1 base.